This is a list of T cell receptor beta chains from one sample in a study of CD4 T cells in relation to SARS-CoV-2 and coronaviruses. Repertoires were generated with immunoSEQ multiplex PCR, while TCRdb's copy carries only in-frame clones and drops some. The sample comprises approximately 11,000 clones, 85% to 90% of which are singletons, and about 2.2% rests with the top ten. Sequencing used naive CD4+ T cells from PBMCs. These receptors all come from an adult with COVID-19. CDR3s leave out the opening cysteine and the closing phenylalanine or tryptophan.

V gene: TRBV11-2; J gene: TRBJ1-6; CDR3 protein: ASSVARDRASYNSPLH
V gene: TRBV5-1; J gene: TRBJ2-6; CDR3 protein: ASSSTSGGVSSGANVLT
V gene: TRBV6-5; J gene: TRBJ1-6; CDR3 protein: ASSRGQSNSPLH
V gene: TRBV5-1; J gene: TRBJ2-5; CDR3 protein: ASSVGGQETQY
V gene: TRBV11-2; J gene: TRBJ2-3; CDR3 protein: ASSLEGRGGASDTQY
V gene: TRBV2; J gene: TRBJ2-1; CDR3 protein: ASRDRDRGRDEQF
V gene: TRBV7-9; J gene: TRBJ1-3; CDR3 protein: ASSLVVAEGNTIY
V gene: TRBV6-4; J gene: TRBJ1-1; CDR3 protein: ASSGDRGAEAF
V gene: TRBV28; J gene: TRBJ1-1; CDR3 protein: ASSGSTEAF
V gene: TRBV7-9; J gene: TRBJ2-5; CDR3 protein: ASSSLRGGPETQY
V gene: TRBV2; J gene: TRBJ2-2; CDR3 protein: ASSETSGGTGELF
V gene: TRBV23-1; J gene: TRBJ2-7; CDR3 protein: ASGPGQGVVYEQY
V gene: TRBV6-5; J gene: TRBJ1-5; CDR3 protein: ASRQIFSNQPQH
V gene: TRBV24-1; J gene: TRBJ1-2; CDR3 protein: ATSDLTGGNGYT
V gene: TRBV7-7; J gene: TRBJ2-2; CDR3 protein: ASSSQIQGGTGELF
V gene: TRBV4-1; J gene: TRBJ2-7; CDR3 protein: ASSQRQGAYEQY
V gene: TRBV5-1; J gene: TRBJ2-1; CDR3 protein: ASSLAAGFYNEQF
V gene: TRBV19; J gene: TRBJ2-5; CDR3 protein: ASSISGGRGLGETQY
V gene: TRBV9; J gene: TRBJ2-7; CDR3 protein: ASSATDRGAYEQY
V gene: TRBV7-3; J gene: TRBJ2-3; CDR3 protein: ASSSSRDTQY
V gene: TRBV6-2/TRBV6-3; J gene: TRBJ1-1; CDR3 protein: ASSLTVLNTEAF
V gene: TRBV11-2; J gene: TRBJ2-2; CDR3 protein: ASSLLRGTNTGELF
V gene: TRBV19; J gene: TRBJ2-3; CDR3 protein: ASSPEGVSTDTQY
V gene: TRBV5-1; J gene: TRBJ1-4; CDR3 protein: ASSLAGQGEKLF
V gene: TRBV5-1; J gene: TRBJ1-1; CDR3 protein: ASSLDPPGTGGRETEAF
V gene: TRBV2; J gene: TRBJ2-5; CDR3 protein: ASSEAWETQY
V gene: TRBV11-3; J gene: TRBJ1-1; CDR3 protein: ASSRSQGGDTEAF
V gene: TRBV15; J gene: TRBJ2-7; CDR3 protein: ATSRGLASSSYEQY
V gene: TRBV7-9; J gene: TRBJ2-1; CDR3 protein: ASSEQGGIYNEQF
V gene: TRBV7-9; J gene: TRBJ1-2; CDR3 protein: ASVWGTSYGYT
V gene: TRBV5-6; J gene: TRBJ1-3; CDR3 protein: ASSLVRSGNTIY
V gene: TRBV11-2; J gene: TRBJ2-7; CDR3 protein: ASSLVGGYEQY
V gene: TRBV29-1; J gene: TRBJ2-2; CDR3 protein: SVGQDTGELF
V gene: TRBV5-1; J gene: TRBJ2-5; CDR3 protein: ASSLADRQEGETQY
V gene: TRBV19; J gene: TRBJ2-5; CDR3 protein: ASSAGQGEETQY
V gene: TRBV7-2; J gene: TRBJ2-1; CDR3 protein: ASSLGAGPLNEQF
V gene: TRBV15; J gene: TRBJ2-7; CDR3 protein: ATSLAGTYEQY